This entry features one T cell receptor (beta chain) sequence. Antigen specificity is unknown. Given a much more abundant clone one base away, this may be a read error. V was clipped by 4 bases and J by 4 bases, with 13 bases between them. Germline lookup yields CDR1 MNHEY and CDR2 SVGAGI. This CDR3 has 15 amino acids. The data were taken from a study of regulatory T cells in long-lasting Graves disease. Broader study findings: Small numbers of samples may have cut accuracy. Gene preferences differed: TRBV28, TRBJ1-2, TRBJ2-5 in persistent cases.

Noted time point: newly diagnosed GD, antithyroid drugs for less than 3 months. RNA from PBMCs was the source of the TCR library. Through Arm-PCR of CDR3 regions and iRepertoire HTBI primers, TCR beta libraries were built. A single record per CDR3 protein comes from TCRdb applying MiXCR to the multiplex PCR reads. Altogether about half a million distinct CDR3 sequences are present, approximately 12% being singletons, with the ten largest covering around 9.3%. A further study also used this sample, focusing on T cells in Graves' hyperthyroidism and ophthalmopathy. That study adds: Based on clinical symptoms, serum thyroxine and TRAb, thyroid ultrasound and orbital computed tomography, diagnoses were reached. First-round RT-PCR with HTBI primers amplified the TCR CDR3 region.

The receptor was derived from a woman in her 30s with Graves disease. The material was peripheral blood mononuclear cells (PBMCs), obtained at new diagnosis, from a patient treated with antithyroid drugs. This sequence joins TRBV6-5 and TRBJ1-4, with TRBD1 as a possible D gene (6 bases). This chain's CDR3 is CASSWMTGVNEKLFF. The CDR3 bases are TGTGCCAGCAGTTGGATGACAGGAGTTAATGAAAAACTGTTTTTT.